The 26 T cell receptor beta chains listed next were all sequenced from one sample in a study of CD8 T cells in Susac syndrome. About 0.45 to 1 ug RNA was reverse transcribed with random hexamers. TCRdb re-called the immunoSEQ multiplex PCR reads through MiXCR, storing one row per CDR3 protein. The table shows roughly 100,000 distinct CDR3 sequences, with around 94% occurring only once. The sequencing sample was made of CD8+ T cells from PBMCs. Source of these receptors: a human donor with Susac syndrome.

V gene TRBV20-1 combines with J gene TRBJ1-2; D perhaps matches TRBD1 (5 bases). The CDR3 spans 11 residues. Trimming stripped 0 bases from V and 8 bases from J, with 7 bases between. Germline assignment: CDR1 DFQATT and CDR2 SNEGSKA (reference sequence). This chain's CDR3 is CSARDREGYTF. CDR3 sequence (DNA): TGCAGTGCTAGAGACAGGGAAGGCTACACCTTC.

This clonotype was seen a single time. The gene calls are TRBV5-1 and TRBJ2-3, with TRBD2 identical over 7 bases. Germline V gene sequence: CDR1 SGHRS, CDR2 YFSETQ. Germline trimming cut 4 bases from V and 1 base from J; bases unmatched to any gene: 6. CDR3 size: 15 residues. The CDR3 is CASSAGGWGTDTQYF. CDR3 nucleotide sequence: TGCGCCAGCAGCGCCGGGGGGTGGGGCACAGATACGCAGTATTTT.

The V gene is TRBV19, the J gene TRBJ2-7; D gene uncertain. The ends were cut back, 11 bases at V and 5 bases at J, with 7 bases in the middle. The CDR3 extends over 9 amino acids. Looked up from germline, CDR1 is LNHDA and CDR2 is SQIVND (reference sequence). Written as DNA, the CDR3 is TGTGCCCGCAAAGACGAGCAGTACTTC. Protein product: CARKDEQYF. Variable domain in full (rest from reference TRBV19 and TRBJ2-7): DGGITQSPKYLFRKEGQNVTLSCEQNLNHDAMYWYRQDPGQGLRLIYYSQIVNDFQKGDIAEGYSVSREKKESFPLTVTSAQKNPTAFYLCARKDEQYFGPGTRLTVT.

V usage is TRBV7-6 and J usage is TRBJ2-2; 12 bases are shared with TRBD2. The germline V gene encodes CDR1 SGHVS and CDR2 FNYEAQ. The CDR3 spans 16 residues. Germline trimming cut 5 bases from V and 5 bases from J; bases unmatched to any gene: 6. The chain's CDR3 is CASSPAGLAGTGELFF. As DNA, the CDR3 is TGTGCCAGCAGCCCGGCCGGACTAGCGGGGACCGGGGAGCTGTTTTTT.

V usage is TRBV12-3 or TRBV12-4 and J usage is TRBJ1-5, with a tentative D call TRBD1 (5 bases). The V and J ends lost 8 bases and 2 bases respectively, with 10 bases between them. The CDR3 is made up of 13 amino acids. CDR3 in DNA: TGTGCCAGCGGGGGGTTAGGCAATCAGCCCCAGCATTTT. Amino acids: CASGGLGNQPQHF.

This chain connects TRBV7-8 to TRBJ2-7; D is unresolved. V was cut by 5 bases and J by 3 bases, with 5 bases left in between. The CDR3 extends over 11 amino acids. In germline, CDR1 is SGHVS, CDR2 FQNEAQ. CDR3: CASSEIYEQYF. The CDR3 nucleotides are TGTGCCAGCAGCGAGATCTACGAGCAGTACTTC.

The chain couples TRBV29-1 to TRBJ2-2, with 11 bases that match TRBD2. Germline CDR1 and CDR2: SQVTM and ANQGSEA. Germline trimming cut 3 bases from V and 1 base from J; bases unmatched to any gene: 1. The CDR3 contains 15 residues. CDR3 protein: CSVEGTSGNTGELFF. CDR3 sequence (DNA): TGCAGCGTTGAGGGGACTAGCGGGAACACCGGGGAGCTGTTTTTT.

For the CDR3, the DNA is TGTGCCAGCAGTCGGGACAGGAGTAATCAGCCCCAGCATTTT. Translation: CASSRDRSNQPQHF. V and J are TRBV27 and TRBJ1-5; TRBD1 agrees at 8 bases. With 5 bases clipped from V and 4 bases from J, the junction kept 4 bases outside the gene matches. Looked up from germline, CDR1 is MNHEY and CDR2 is SMNVEV (reference sequence). The length of the CDR3 is 14 residues.

The chain links TRBV7-3 to TRBJ2-3; TRBD1 matches 7 bases. Unmatched junction bases numbered 9, after V lost 5 bases and J lost 4 bases. This CDR3 has 15 residues. CDR1 SGHTA and CDR2 FQGTGA come from the germline V gene. CDR3 sequence reads: CASSLTGEGADTQYF. CDR3 nucleotides: TGTGCCAGCAGCCTCACAGGGGAAGGAGCAGATACGCAGTATTTT. Variable domain in full (rest from reference TRBV7-3 and TRBJ2-3): GAGVSQTPSNKVTEKGKYVELRCDPISGHTALYWYRQSLGQGPEFLIYFQGTGAADDSGLPNDRFFAVRPEGSVSTLKIQRTERGDSAVYLCASSLTGEGADTQYFGPGTRLTVL.

The V gene is TRBV29-1, the J gene TRBJ2-5; TRBD1 might be the D (5 bases). CDR1 is SQVTM, CDR2 ANQGSEA, per germline. V lost 6 bases to trimming and J lost 5 bases, with 13 bases between them. CDR3 length equals 12 residues. CDR3 protein: CSVRNRTETQYF. The CDR3, as DNA: TGCAGCGTCAGGAACAGGACGGAGACCCAGTACTTC. Combining the CDR3 with reference TRBV29-1 and TRBJ2-5 gives the whole variable domain SAVISQKPSRDICQRGTSLTIQCQVDSQVTMMFWYRQQPGQSLTLIATANQGSEATYESGFVIDKFPISRPNLTFSTLTVSNMSPEDSSIYLCSVRNRTETQYFGPGTRLLVL.

The chain joins TRBV9 to TRBJ2-7; possibly TRBD1 for D (6 bases). The CDR3 length is 13 residues. Trimming removed 0 bases at V and 5 bases at J, with 9 bases between. Germline-derived CDR1 and CDR2 are SGDLS and YYNGEE. This chain's CDR3 is CASSVEGGDEQYF. The CDR3 DNA reads as TGTGCCAGCAGCGTAGAAGGGGGTGACGAGCAGTACTTC.

In DNA form, the CDR3 reads TGTGCCACCAGCAGAGATCGAGGGACGTCGAACACCGGGGAGCTGTTTTTT. Translating gives CATSRDRGTSNTGELFF. The chain recombines TRBV15 with TRBJ2-2, with D perhaps being TRBD1 or TRBD2 (5 bases each). The CDR3 contains 17 residues. Germline V gene data show CDR1 as LNHNV and CDR2 as YYDKDF (reference sequence). Trimming cost V 0 bases and J 0 bases, with 11 bases left between them.

The V and J genes are TRBV27 and TRBJ1-5, with 8 bases aligning to TRBD1. CDR1 and CDR2 (germline): MNHEY, SMNVEV (reference sequence). The CDR3 contains 14 residues. V was clipped by 5 bases and J by 2 bases; unmatched bases: 2. CDR3 residues: CASSRTGRNQPQHF. The DNA for the CDR3 is TGTGCCAGCAGTCGGACAGGGCGCAATCAGCCCCAGCATTTT.

This chain joins TRBV5-1 and TRBJ1-1, with D unclear. From germline, CDR1 is SGHRS and CDR2 YFSETQ. There are 14 residues in the CDR3. Trimming cost V 0 bases and J 6 bases, with 12 bases left between them. CDR3 protein: CASSLGRSKPEAFF. The CDR3 bases are TGCGCCAGCAGCTTGGGCAGGTCCAAACCTGAAGCTTTCTTT.

The V gene is TRBV27, the J gene TRBJ2-7; either TRBD1 or TRBD2 may supply D (5 bases each). Germline V gene sequence: CDR1 MNHEY, CDR2 SMNVEV (reference sequence). V lost 6 bases to trimming and J lost 3 bases, with 15 bases between them. The CDR3 has 14 amino acids. CDR3 sequence reads: CASSYGTGLYEQYF. In DNA form, the CDR3 reads TGTGCCAGCAGCTACGGGACGGGCCTCTACGAGCAGTACTTC.

The chain joins TRBV14 to TRBJ2-7; D gene ambiguous. Germline V gives CDR1 SGHDN, CDR2 FVKESK. V dropped 4 bases and J dropped 1 base, with 17 bases sitting between them. This CDR3 is built from 16 residues. As DNA, the CDR3 is TGTGCCAGCAGCCTCCTCGGGCAGTCAAGTTCCTACGAGCAGTACTTC. This translates into CASSLLGQSSSYEQYF.

The chain employs TRBV24-1 and TRBJ2-3; D may be TRBD2 (5 bases). Trimming removed 4 bases from V and 6 bases from J, with 10 bases in between. Germline assignment: CDR1 KGHDR and CDR2 SFDVKD. This CDR3 comprises 13 residues. CDR3 sequence: CATSERGYDTQYF. The DNA of the CDR3 is TGTGCCACCAGTGAACGAGGGTATGATACGCAGTATTTT.

The chain carries TRBV20-1 and TRBJ2-3; TRBD2 agrees at 8 bases. The CDR3 length is 16 residues. V shed 0 bases and J 7 bases; nucleotides not matched to a gene: 12. CDR1 DFQATT and CDR2 SNEGSKA come from the germline V gene (reference sequence). In nucleotides, the CDR3 is TGCAGTGCTAGAGATCTAAGGCTAGCGGGCCAAAATACGCAGTATTTT. Protein: CSARDLRLAGQNTQYF.

V is TRBV20-1 and J is TRBJ2-1; tentatively, D is TRBD1 or TRBD2 (6 bases each). The germline V and J ends were trimmed by 6 bases and 8 bases, with 14 bases remaining between them. Germline loops: CDR1 DFQATT, CDR2 SNEGSKA (reference sequence). CDR3 length: 12 residues. The CDR3 spells CSAEEGVDEQFF. The CDR3 DNA is TGCAGTGCCGAGGAGGGGGTTGATGAGCAGTTCTTC.

The chain couples TRBV29-1 to TRBJ2-1; D is possibly TRBD2 (7 bases). The CDR3 sequence is 13 residues long. Germline CDR1 SQVTM, CDR2 ANQGSEA. V lost 2 bases and J 5 bases, leaving 10 bases between the germline ends. The CDR3 DNA is TGCAGCGTTGAAACAGGGAGGGACAATGAGCAGTTCTTC. Amino acid sequence: CSVETGRDNEQFF.

This clonotype occurred a few times. The chain links TRBV29-1 to TRBJ2-2; D tentatively fits TRBD1 or TRBD2 (7 bases each). The CDR3 runs 13 residues. Germline V lookup: CDR1 SQVTM, CDR2 ANQGSEA. Trimming removed 7 bases from V and 3 bases from J, with 12 bases in between. The CDR3 nucleotides read TGCAGCGCCAGGGGGAGGGACACCGGGGAGCTGTTTTTT. Amino acid sequence: CSARGRDTGELFF.

This rearrangement joins TRBV2 to TRBJ2-3; no clear D gene. Trimming cost V 7 bases and J 2 bases, with 13 bases left between them. The CDR3 has 14 residues. Germline CDR1 reads SNHLY; CDR2 reads FYNNEI. The CDR3 region has the DNA TGTGCCAGCACCGCAGGAGTGTTCACAGATACGCAGTATTTT. Protein: CASTAGVFTDTQYF.

The rearrangement uses TRBV7-2 and TRBJ2-7; TRBD1 or TRBD2 may be the D gene (5 bases each). In germline, CDR1 is SGHTA, CDR2 FQGNSA. V was shortened by 5 bases and J by 1 base, with 15 bases between the two germline ends. The CDR3 covers 15 residues. The CDR3 DNA is TGTGCCAGCAGCCAGTCGAGGGACCAGTCCTACGAGCAGTACTTC. Translation gives CASSQSRDQSYEQYF.

The chain is built from TRBV12-3 or TRBV12-4 and TRBJ2-3, with TRBD1 identical over 9 bases. V lost 8 bases, J lost 4 bases, and 4 bases stayed unmatched. CDR3 size: 13 residues. The CDR3 loop reads CASGTGGPDTQYF. The CDR3 coding sequence is TGTGCCAGCGGCACAGGGGGCCCAGATACGCAGTATTTT.

The chain employs TRBV29-1 and TRBJ1-2, with D hard to call. CDR1 and CDR2 (germline): SQVTM, ANQGSEA. The CDR3 spans 16 residues. The ends were cut back, 3 bases at V and 5 bases at J, with 22 bases in the middle. The CDR3 loop reads CSVDRGASGSVYGYTF. CDR3 sequence (DNA): TGCAGCGTTGATAGAGGTGCCAGTGGATCCGTTTATGGCTACACCTTC.

The rearrangement uses TRBV7-8 and TRBJ2-5, with a weak D call TRBD2 (5 bases). V shed 7 bases and J shed 5 bases, with 11 bases lying between them. CDR3 size: 12 residues. The V gene's germline CDR1 is SGHVS and CDR2 FQNEAQ. CDR3 in DNA: TGTGCCAGCACCGGACTGGGGGAGACCCAGTACTTC. Its translation: CASTGLGETQYF.